Each of the 12 T cell receptor beta chains below was sequenced from the same sample in a study of regulatory T cells in long-lasting Graves disease. Time point here: newly diagnosed GD, antithyroid drugs for less than 3 months. From PBMCs, RNA was extracted and then used to make the TCR library. iRepertoire HTBI primers and Arm-PCR of CDR3 regions built TCR beta libraries. TCRdb called the multiplex PCR reads again in MiXCR, with one record for every CDR3 protein. The data contain fewer than 500,000 distinct CDR3 sequences, around 15% of them singletons. These same data were also listed under a study on T cells in Graves' hyperthyroidism and ophthalmopathy.

The sequencing here drew on peripheral blood mononuclear cells (PBMCs), taken at new diagnosis, from a patient treated with antithyroid drugs. The receptors were sampled from a man aged 35-49 years with Graves disease.

Ten or more counts support this clonotype. The chain recombines TRBV27 with TRBJ2-5, with TRBD1 identical over 9 bases. J lost 3 bases, V lost 5 bases, and 4 bases had no gene match. The CDR3 has 14 amino acids. Germline V gives CDR1 MNHEY, CDR2 SMNVEV (reference sequence). CDR3 DNA: TGTGCCAGCAGTAAGAGGACAGGGGAAGAGACCCAGTACTTC. Residues: CASSKRTGEETQYF.

V and J are TRBV7-3 and TRBJ1-5, with a tentative D call TRBD1 (5 bases). The CDR3 runs to 16 residues. V lost 4 bases, J lost 0 bases, and 13 bases lay in between. CDR1 is SGHTA, CDR2 FQGTGA, per germline. The CDR3, as DNA: TGTGCCAGCAGCTCTCCGGGGGACGGTAGCAATCAGCCCCAGCATTTT. Its protein is CASSSPGDGSNQPQHF.

This clonotype was seen repeatedly, ten times or more. The CDR3 bases are TGCGCCAGCAGCGGGACCGGGACTTACTACGAGCAGTACTTC. It translates to CASSGTGTYYEQYF. The chain employs TRBV5-1 and TRBJ2-7, with D possibly matching TRBD2 (6 bases). V was pared by 4 bases and J by 3 bases, with 14 bases between. Looked up from germline, CDR1 is SGHRS and CDR2 is YFSETQ. The CDR3 contains 14 residues.

This clonotype has ten or more counts. CDR3 in DNA: TGCGCCACCAACCCCTCGCCCGGGACTAGCGGCACAGATACGCAGTATTTT. It codes for CATNPSPGTSGTDTQYF. The genes are TRBV5-1 and TRBJ2-3, with 10 positions matching TRBD2. The junction had 14 bases not matched to a gene; V was cut back by 9 bases and J by 1 base. The CDR3 is 17 residues long. Germline-derived CDR1 and CDR2 are SGHRS and YFSETQ.

This clonotype was seen a few times. The rearrangement joins TRBV14 to TRBJ2-2, with TRBD1 matching over 7 bases. The junction had 5 bases not matched to a gene; V was cut back by 4 bases and J by 3 bases. The CDR3 has 15 residues. Germline loops: CDR1 SGHDN, CDR2 FVKESK. The CDR3, as DNA: TGTGCCAGCAGCCTGACAGGGTGGGACACCGGGGAGCTGTTTTTT. Translated, it gives CASSLTGWDTGELFF.

This clonotype was counted ten times or more. CDR3 loop: CASSPGGKYGYTF. As DNA, the CDR3 is TGTGCCAGCTCACCCGGGGGAAAGTATGGCTACACCTTC. The chain carries TRBV18 and TRBJ1-2, with D perhaps matching TRBD1 (5 bases). In germline, CDR1 is KGHSH, CDR2 LQKENI. The CDR3 loop spans 13 amino acids. Trimming took off 3 bases at V and 5 bases at J, with 10 bases between the two ends.

There are many counts of this clonotype. The chain recombines TRBV28 with TRBJ1-4; no reliable D call. V was clipped by 2 bases and J by 0 bases, with 16 bases between them. This CDR3 has 18 residues. Germline assignment: CDR1 MDHEN and CDR2 SYDVKM. CDR3 in amino acids: CASSLIRGLRPTNEKLFF. CDR3 DNA: TGTGCCAGCAGTTTAATTCGGGGTCTCCGCCCAACTAATGAAAAACTGTTTTTT.

This clonotype was seen many times. The chain combines TRBV11-2 with TRBJ2-7, with D possibly called TRBD1 or TRBD2 (5 bases each). The V gene lost 2 bases and the J gene lost 4 bases, with 30 bases spanning the gap. The germline V gene has CDR1 SGHAT and CDR2 FQNNGV. This CDR3 spans 20 amino acids. CDR3 loop: CASSLSWSPGRRSFLYEQYF. Here the CDR3 DNA reads TGTGCCAGCAGCTTAAGTTGGTCCCCGGGACGGAGAAGTTTCTTGTACGAGCAGTACTTC. The whole variable domain, filled in from reference TRBV11-2 and TRBJ2-7, reads EAGVAQSPRYKIIEKRQSVAFWCNPISGHATLYWYQQILGQGPKLLIQFQNNGVVDDSQLPKDRFSAERLKGVDSTLKIQPAKLEDSAVYLCASSLSWSPGRRSFLYEQYFGPGTRLTVT.

This clonotype was detected only a few times. The V gene is TRBV20-1, the J gene TRBJ2-7; the D is unclear. V was cut by 3 bases and J by 4 bases, with 13 bases left in between. The CDR3 extends over 13 amino acids. Germline V gene sequence: CDR1 DFQATT, CDR2 SNEGSKA (reference sequence). This CDR3 reads CSARVASRYEQYF. DNA of the CDR3: TGCAGTGCTAGGGTGGCTAGTCGGTACGAGCAGTACTTC.

This clonotype was observed at least ten times. The V call is TRBV11-2, the J call TRBJ1-6; the D gene is possibly TRBD1 (6 bases). The CDR3 length is 15 residues. The V end lost 5 bases, the J end lost 6 bases, and 14 bases lay between the germline ends. The V gene's germline CDR1 is SGHAT and CDR2 FQNNGV. CDR3 bases: TGTGCCAGCAGCCGCCGGACAGCGACTAATTCACCCCTCCACTTT. Protein product: CASSRRTATNSPLHF. Variable domain in full (rest from reference TRBV11-2 and TRBJ1-6): EAGVAQSPRYKIIEKRQSVAFWCNPISGHATLYWYQQILGQGPKLLIQFQNNGVVDDSQLPKDRFSAERLKGVDSTLKIQPAKLEDSAVYLCASSRRTATNSPLHFGNGTRLTVT.

This clonotype was recorded at least ten times. The V and J genes are TRBV5-1 and TRBJ2-1; D may match TRBD1 or TRBD2 (5 bases each). Trimming shortened V by 0 bases and J by 7 bases, and 17 bases separated the two germline ends. The germline V gene encodes CDR1 SGHRS and CDR2 YFSETQ. The CDR3 contains 16 residues. The CDR3 sequence: CASSLGFFGTMNEQFF. CDR3 in DNA: TGCGCCAGCAGCTTGGGGTTTTTCGGGACCATGAATGAGCAGTTCTTC.

There are a few counts of this clonotype. The rearrangement links TRBV6-1 to TRBJ1-3; no clear D gene. The CDR3 spans 15 residues. The germline CDR1 and CDR2 sequences are MNHNS and SASEGT. Trimming shortened V by 6 bases and J by 0 bases, and 12 bases separated the two germline ends. CDR3 region: CASSLRAGSGNTIYF. The CDR3 DNA follows: TGTGCCAGCAGCCTGAGGGCAGGCTCTGGAAACACCATATATTTT.